The clone carrying this TCR beta chain was picked up a small number of times. The data were obtained in a study of regulatory T cells in long-lasting Graves disease. At the level of the study: A definition of persistent Graves' disease required over 5 years of antithyroid drugs plus positive TSH receptor antibodies.

To make TCR beta libraries, researchers used iRepertoire HTBI primers and Arm-PCR of CDR3 regions. TCRdb itself ran the multiplex PCR reads through MiXCR, one entry per CDR3 protein. The sample holds hundreds of thousands of distinct CDR3 sequences, under 25% seen once. The CDR3 spans 16 residues. Per germline, CDR1 DFQATT and CDR2 SNEGSKA (reference sequence). Losses at the gene ends were 1 base for V and 6 bases for J; bases not matched to a gene: 10. The time point here: persistent/refractory GD, antithyroid drugs over 5 years with positive TRAb. Generation of the TCR library employed RNA extracted from PBMCs.

The chain is built from TRBV20-1 and TRBJ2-7; 12 bases line up with TRBD2. The sequenced sample was peripheral blood mononuclear cells (PBMCs), obtained when the disease was refractory, from a patient treated with antithyroid drugs. This TCR came from a female donor with Graves disease. Here the CDR3 DNA reads TGCAGTGCTAGAGCTATGGATCAGACTAGCGGGAGCGAGCAGTACTTC. The encoded protein is CSARAMDQTSGSEQYF.